The present T cell receptor (beta chain) was sequenced within a study of T cells after yellow fever vaccination. In its sample, this clonotype was seen a few times. J gave up 4 bases and V 5 bases, and 5 bases lay outside the gene matches. CDR1 is MNHNS, CDR2 SASEGT, per germline. The CDR3 runs to 14 residues. TCRdb re-called the 5' RACE reads with MiXCR, one entry per CDR3 protein. The table records under 300,000 distinct CDR3 sequences, less than 9% of them present only once. This sequence was found in a man aged 25-45 years who received the YFV17D yellow fever vaccine. The material sequenced was CD4+ T cells sorted from PBMCs, taken 15 days after the yellow fever booster vaccination. J is TRBJ2-7 and V is TRBV6-1; 10 bases are shared with TRBD2. For the CDR3, the DNA is TGTGCCAGCAGTCCTAGCGGGAGCGGATACGAGCAGTACTTC. Protein product: CASSPSGSGYEQYF.